The 32 T cell receptor beta chains presented below share a single source sample, sequenced in a study of blood T cell repertoires in COVID-19. The method was immunoSEQ multiplex PCR; TCRdb's version includes in-frame clones alone and lacks a portion of them. The profile shows some 120,000 clones, roughly 90% of them singletons. Material for sequencing was peripheral blood. The receptors were gathered from a man aged 50-60 years with acute or convalescent COVID-19.

The chain combines TRBV27 with TRBJ2-1; no reliable D call. With 2 bases removed from V and 5 bases from J, the gap between germline ends came to 7 bases. The CDR3 is made up of 13 amino acids. Germline V lookup: CDR1 MNHEY, CDR2 SMNVEV (reference sequence). CDR3 region: CASSLDSDNEQFF. The CDR3 DNA follows: TGTGCCAGCAGTTTAGATAGTGACAATGAGCAGTTCTTC.

This sequence joins TRBV9 and TRBJ1-3; D may be TRBD1 (6 bases). The CDR3 has 18 amino acids. CDR1 is SGDLS and CDR2 is YYNGEE in the germline V gene. V was trimmed by 3 bases and J by 0 bases, leaving 19 bases between them. The CDR3 region has the DNA TGTGCCAGCAGCGCTCGCCGAGGGGACATTACCTCTGGAAACACCATATATTTT. As protein: CASSARRGDITSGNTIYF.

The rearrangement joins TRBV7-2 to TRBJ1-2; D possibly corresponds to TRBD1 (5 bases). The V end lost 5 bases, the J end lost 4 bases, and 17 bases lay between the germline ends. CDR1 is SGHTA, CDR2 FQGNSA, per germline. The CDR3 runs to 15 residues. Here the CDR3 reads CASSPSYGGAYGYTF. Here the CDR3 DNA reads TGTGCCAGCAGCCCCTCGTACGGGGGTGCCTATGGCTACACCTTC.

To note about this clone: Other nucleotide sequences in the sample specify the same CDR3. This chain joins TRBV5-1 and TRBJ1-4; TRBD1 aligns across 8 bases. Germline CDR1 SGHRS, CDR2 YFSETQ. There are 15 residues in the CDR3. V dropped 0 bases and J dropped 7; count of bases not matched to a gene: 5. Here the CDR3 reads CASSLGDRGGEKLFF. The CDR3 DNA follows: TGCGCCAGCAGCTTGGGAGACAGGGGCGGTGAAAAACTGTTTTTT.

In its sample, this clone was seen once. V usage is TRBV7-2 and J usage is TRBJ1-2, with TRBD1 identical over 8 bases. J lost 0 bases, V lost 1 base, and 4 bases had no gene match. Germline V gene sequence: CDR1 SGHTA, CDR2 FQGNSA. CDR3 length: 16 residues. The CDR3 loop reads CASSLGGQAANYGYTF. The CDR3 region has the DNA TGTGCCAGCAGCTTAGGGGGACAGGCAGCTAACTATGGCTACACCTTC.

The J gene is TRBJ1-3, the V gene TRBV18, with D tentatively TRBD1 (6 bases). Germline CDR1 reads KGHSH; CDR2 reads LQKENI. V was shortened by 3 bases and J by 7 bases, with 13 bases between the two germline ends. The CDR3 runs to 14 residues. The CDR3 DNA reads as TGTGCCAGCTCACCCGGCCAGGGGCCGAACACCATATATTTT. Translating it yields CASSPGQGPNTIYF.

The gene calls are TRBV30 and TRBJ1-2; the match to TRBD1 covers 7 bases. This CDR3 spans 14 amino acids. V dropped 0 bases and J dropped 8; count of bases not matched to a gene: 9. Germline assignment: CDR1 GTSNPN and CDR2 SVGIG (reference sequence). CDR3 residues: CAWSVTRGQGGYTF. CDR3 DNA sequence: TGTGCCTGGAGTGTTACAAGGGGGCAGGGAGGCTACACCTTC.

Here the CDR3 reads CASSSDRMGNSPLHF. As DNA, the CDR3 is TGTGCCAGCAGTTCGGACAGGATGGGCAATTCACCCCTCCACTTT. V usage is TRBV27 and J usage is TRBJ1-6; 7 bases line up with TRBD1. The V and J ends lost 4 bases and 7 bases, in that order; junction bases with no gene match: 7. CDR3 length equals 15 residues. The germline V gene has CDR1 MNHEY and CDR2 SMNVEV (reference sequence).

CDR3 sequence: CSASRDTLFF. The CDR3, as DNA: TGCAGTGCTAGTAGGGACACTCTGTTTTTT. The chain joins TRBV20-1 to TRBJ1-4; TRBD1 is a possible D gene (6 bases). Trimming took off 3 bases at V and 14 bases at J, with 10 bases between the two ends. The CDR3 is 10 residues long. Per germline, CDR1 DFQATT and CDR2 SNEGSKA (reference sequence).

V and J are TRBV6-5 and TRBJ2-5, with TRBD1 matching over 7 bases. V lost 7 bases to trimming and J lost 5 bases; unmatched junction nucleotides: 10. CDR3 size: 14 residues. Germline CDR1 and CDR2: MNHEY and SVGAGI. The CDR3 here is CASTRSGGWETQYF. The DNA of the CDR3 is TGTGCCAGCACGAGATCAGGGGGTTGGGAGACCCAGTACTTC.

The chain recombines TRBV5-6 with TRBJ2-5, with a weak D call TRBD2 (6 bases). CDR1 SGHDT and CDR2 YYEEEE come from the germline V gene. This CDR3 comprises 14 residues. V lost 1 base and J 5 bases, leaving 12 bases between the germline ends. CDR3 loop: CASSLPGRWETQYF. The CDR3 coding sequence is TGTGCCAGCAGCTTGCCTGGGAGGTGGGAGACCCAGTACTTC.

This chain links TRBV4-3 with TRBJ2-3, with 14 nucleotides matching TRBD2. V dropped 3 bases and J dropped 7; count of bases not matched to a gene: 9. Germline lookup yields CDR1 LGHNA and CDR2 YSLEER. The CDR3 runs 17 residues. CDR3 amino acids: CASSQGSGTSGSNTQYF. CDR3 DNA: TGCGCCAGCAGCCAGGGTTCCGGGACTAGCGGGAGTAATACGCAGTATTTT.

The chain is built from TRBV28 and TRBJ1-1; possibly TRBD1 for D (6 bases). There are 12 residues in the CDR3. The V end was cut by 10 bases, the J end by 7 bases, with 16 bases between. The germline V gene encodes CDR1 MDHEN and CDR2 SYDVKM. The chain's CDR3 is CATGGWGREAFF. CDR3 in DNA: TGTGCCACGGGGGGTTGGGGGCGTGAAGCTTTCTTT. Based on the CDR3 plus reference TRBV28 and TRBJ1-1, the full variable domain is DVKVTQSSRYLVKRTGEKVFLECVQDMDHENMFWYRQDPGLGLRLIYFSYDVKMKEKGDIPEGYSVSREKKERFSLILESASTNQTSMYLCATGGWGREAFFGQGTRLTVV.

V and J are TRBV19 and TRBJ2-5; the D is unclear. From germline, CDR1 is LNHDA and CDR2 SQIVND (reference sequence). The CDR3 is 13 amino acids. Between the trimmed V and J ends, which lost 5 bases and 2 bases, there was a span of 9 bases. CDR3 in DNA: TGTGCCAGTAGTGAGACACGGCAAGAGACCCAGTACTTC. Its translation: CASSETRQETQYF.

The V and J genes are TRBV27 and TRBJ1-6; TRBD1 agrees at 7 bases. V lost 8 bases and J lost 7; bases outside the gene matches: 8. The CDR3 has 14 amino acids. Germline V gives CDR1 MNHEY, CDR2 SMNVEV (reference sequence). CDR3 in amino acids: CASQKQGLNSPLHF. The CDR3, as DNA: TGTGCCAGCCAAAAACAGGGGTTGAATTCACCCCTCCACTTT.

The V call is TRBV6-6, the J call TRBJ2-4; tentatively, D is TRBD1 (5 bases). This CDR3 has 16 amino acids. CDR1 and CDR2 (germline): MNHNY, SVGAGI (reference sequence). V was pared by 9 bases and J by 4 bases, with 22 bases between. The CDR3 nucleotides are TGTGCCAGGCCTGGGGCTCGGCGGCCTACAAAAAACATTCAGTACTTC. It encodes CARPGARRPTKNIQYF.

The rearrangement links TRBV14 to TRBJ1-1; no definite D call. The CDR3 runs 13 residues. CDR1 and CDR2 (germline): SGHDN, FVKESK. V shed 3 bases and J shed 0 bases, with 5 bases lying between them. The CDR3 region is CASSHGLNTEAFF. CDR3 in DNA: TGTGCCAGCAGCCATGGCCTGAACACTGAAGCTTTCTTT.

The genes are TRBV19 and TRBJ1-2; 11 nucleotides agree with TRBD1. This CDR3 is 14 amino acids long. J lost 8 bases, V lost 4 bases, and 6 bases had no gene match. Germline CDR1 reads LNHDA; CDR2 reads SQIVND (reference sequence). The CDR3 here is CASSTGQGAGGYTF. CDR3 in DNA: TGTGCCAGTAGTACAGGACAGGGGGCAGGGGGCTACACCTTC.

This chain links TRBV29-1 with TRBJ2-7; 9 bases align to TRBD2. The CDR3 is 14 amino acids. Per the germline V gene, CDR1 is SQVTM and CDR2 is ANQGSEA. V gave up 4 bases and J gave up 2 bases; unmatched junction bases: 6. The CDR3 protein is CSVASSGITYEQYF. The CDR3 bases are TGCAGCGTTGCCTCTAGCGGGATCACCTACGAGCAGTACTTC.

The genes are TRBV5-1 and TRBJ1-1, with D uncertain. The CDR3 totals 13 residues. Germline V gives CDR1 SGHRS, CDR2 YFSETQ. V lost 5 bases to trimming and J lost 3 bases, with 11 bases between them. This chain's CDR3 is CASRFMRDTEAFF. CDR3 nucleotide sequence: TGCGCCAGCAGGTTTATGCGGGACACTGAAGCTTTCTTT.

This clone was seen a handful of times. The rearrangement joins TRBV9 to TRBJ2-1; 14 bases are shared with TRBD2. Trimming removed 0 bases from V and 6 bases from J; junction bases left unmatched: 8. CDR1 is SGDLS, CDR2 YYNGEE, per germline. This CDR3 is built from 18 residues. The CDR3 sequence: CASSVGSGLAGDSNEQFF. The CDR3 DNA reads as TGTGCCAGCAGCGTAGGGTCGGGACTAGCGGGAGATAGCAATGAGCAGTTCTTC.

The V and J genes are TRBV28 and TRBJ1-4; weak D call: TRBD1 (5 bases). V was trimmed by 3 bases and J by 4 bases, leaving 9 bases between them. CDR1 and CDR2 from the germline V gene are MDHEN and SYDVKM. The CDR3 is 14 residues long. This chain's CDR3 is CASSLGGINEKLFF. Here the CDR3 DNA reads TGTGCCAGCAGTTTGGGGGGGATTAATGAAAAACTGTTTTTT.

The V gene is TRBV5-1, the J gene TRBJ2-6, with D possibly TRBD2 on 5 matching bases. Trimming cost V 0 bases and J 1 base, with 11 bases left between them. This CDR3 is built from 17 residues. Germline V CDR1 and CDR2: SGHRS, YFSETQ. CDR3 DNA: TGCGCCAGCAGCTTGGGAGGGTTCAGGTCTGGGGCCAACGTCCTGACTTTC. This sequence encodes CASSLGGFRSGANVLTF. Drawing the rest from reference TRBV5-1 and TRBJ2-6, the complete variable domain is KAGVTQTPRYLIKTRGQQVTLSCSPISGHRSVSWYQQTPGQGLQFLFEYFSETQRNKGNFPGRFSGRQFSNSRSEMNVSTLELGDSALYLCASSLGGFRSGANVLTFGAGSRLTVL.

This chain links TRBV29-1 with TRBJ2-1; 10 nucleotides agree with TRBD2. CDR3 length: 13 residues. The germline CDR1 and CDR2 sequences are SQVTM and ANQGSEA. V shed 5 bases and J 4 bases; nucleotides not matched to a gene: 2. This CDR3 is CSVPLAGYNEQFF. CDR3 sequence (DNA): TGCAGCGTTCCACTAGCGGGGTACAATGAGCAGTTCTTC.

The V gene is TRBV7-8, the J gene TRBJ1-5; D uncertain. The V end was cut by 3 bases, the J end by 9 bases, with 9 bases between. In germline, CDR1 is SGHVS, CDR2 FQNEAQ. The CDR3 totals 12 residues. The CDR3 sequence: CASSLEDGPQHF. The CDR3 DNA sequence: TGTGCCAGCAGCTTGGAGGACGGGCCCCAGCATTTT.

This clone was counted once. The chain has TRBV9 and TRBJ2-1; TRBD1 might be the D (6 bases). V lost 1 base, J lost 0 bases, and 17 bases lay in between. The germline gives CDR1 SGDLS, CDR2 YYNGEE. The CDR3 is 18 amino acids. In DNA, the CDR3 is TGTGCCAGCAGCGTAAAATTGAGGGGGTCGAGCTCCTACAATGAGCAGTTCTTC. This translates into CASSVKLRGSSSYNEQFF.

This chain connects TRBV5-4 to TRBJ1-6; maybe TRBD1 (5 bases). CDR1 is SGHNT, CDR2 YYREEE, per germline (reference sequence). This CDR3 spans 14 amino acids. V lost 0 bases, J lost 6 bases, and 7 bases lay in between. The chain's CDR3 is CASSLEQVNSPLHF. CDR3 nucleotide sequence: TGTGCCAGCAGCTTGGAACAGGTTAATTCACCCCTCCACTTT.

This chain uses TRBV11-2 with TRBJ2-7, with 8 bases matching TRBD1. Germline CDR1 and CDR2: SGHAT and FQNNGV. V shed 1 base and J 4 bases; nucleotides not matched to a gene: 12. There are 17 residues in the CDR3. CDR3 loop: CASSLVPPGQALYEQYF. The CDR3 nucleotides read TGTGCCAGCAGCTTAGTACCACCGGGACAGGCTTTATACGAGCAGTACTTC.

V is TRBV11-2 and J is TRBJ2-2; 8 bases are a match to TRBD2. The CDR3 totals 16 residues. The junction had 8 bases not matched to a gene; V was cut back by 3 bases and J by 5 bases. The germline gives CDR1 SGHAT, CDR2 FQNNGV. The CDR3 is CASSFSGGIGTGELFF. The CDR3 coding sequence is TGTGCCAGCAGCTTCTCGGGAGGGATAGGAACCGGGGAGCTGTTTTTT.

The V gene is TRBV5-1, the J gene TRBJ2-7, with D maybe TRBD2 (6 bases). Germline V gene lookup returns CDR1 SGHRS and CDR2 YFSETQ. The CDR3 contains 15 residues. Between the trimmed V and J ends, which lost 0 bases and 2 bases, there was a span of 12 bases. The CDR3 DNA sequence: TGCGCCAGCAGCTTGGTGTCTAGCGCTACCTACGAGCAGTACTTC. Translation: CASSLVSSATYEQYF.

The chain couples TRBV2 to TRBJ2-5; 13 bases agree with TRBD2. Trimming at V came to 7 bases and at J to 5 bases, leaving 10 bases not matched to a gene. CDR3 length: 16 amino acids. The germline CDR1 and CDR2 sequences are SNHLY and FYNNEI. CDR3 nucleotide sequence: TGTGCCAGCACTATAACTAGCGGGAGGGCCGGGGAGACCCAGTACTTC. Translated, it gives CASTITSGRAGETQYF.

This chain connects TRBV12-3 or TRBV12-4 to TRBJ1-1, with 8 bases aligning to TRBD1. The CDR3 extends over 13 amino acids. V shed 6 bases and J 6 bases; nucleotides not matched to a gene: 6. The CDR3 nucleotides are TGTGCCAGCAGCAAGGACAGGGTCGCTGAAGCTTTCTTT. Translated: CASSKDRVAEAFF.